This passage covers 15 T cell receptor beta chains from one sample sequenced in a study of T-cell reconstitution after alpha-beta-depleted transplantation in children. Preparing the TCRbeta library involved the use of unique molecular identifiers. MiXCR was run by TCRdb on the PCR reads, yielding one entry per CDR3 protein. The table has 550,000 to 800,000 distinct CDR3 sequences, 10% to 15% seen once. Sequenced here: PBMCs, sampled before TCRalphabeta/CD19-depleted stem cell transplant. These receptors all stem from a girl between 2 and 10 years old with congenital amegakaryocytic thrombocytopenia, due to receive a stem cell transplant.

This clonotype was detected only a few times. The chain joins TRBV27 to TRBJ2-7, with a weak D call TRBD1 (5 bases). The ends were cut back, 2 bases at V and 2 bases at J, with 10 bases in the middle. Germline loops: CDR1 MNHEY, CDR2 SMNVEV (reference sequence). This CDR3 has 14 amino acids. In DNA form, the CDR3 reads TGTGCCAGCAGTTTAGGGGCGTGGGCCTACGAGCAGTACTTC. This translates into CASSLGAWAYEQYF.

The gene calls are TRBV24-1 and TRBJ2-7; 10 bases align to TRBD2. CDR1 is KGHDR, CDR2 SFDVKD, per germline. This CDR3 is built from 14 residues. Trimming removed 4 bases from V and 3 bases from J; junction bases left unmatched: 2. DNA for the CDR3: TGTGCCACCAGTGAGGCTAGCGGGAGCTACGAGCAGTACTTC. Translated: CATSEASGSYEQYF.

J is TRBJ2-1 and V is TRBV27; D is perhaps TRBD2 (5 bases). Trimming removed 6 bases at V and 5 bases at J, with 20 bases between. This CDR3 region has 16 residues. CDR1 MNHEY and CDR2 SMNVEV come from the germline V gene (reference sequence). DNA of the CDR3: TGTGCCAGCAGCCGGGCGGAACTAGGGAACCACAATGAGCAGTTCTTC. Its translation is CASSRAELGNHNEQFF.

This clonotype occurred many times. The chain has TRBV7-6 and TRBJ1-4; no clear D. Trimming took off 0 bases at V and 7 bases at J, with 12 bases between the two ends. The germline gives CDR1 SGHVS, CDR2 FNYEAQ. The CDR3 extends over 15 amino acids. Here the CDR3 DNA reads TGTGCCAGCAGCTTAGCGGGAGGAAGAGGTGAAAAACTGTTTTTT. It specifies CASSLAGGRGEKLFF.

The rearrangement uses TRBV19 and TRBJ2-2; 8 bases fit TRBD2. Germline CDR1 reads LNHDA; CDR2 reads SQIVND (reference sequence). J was trimmed by 2 bases and V by 6 bases; bases with no gene match: 8. The CDR3 consists of 16 residues. The CDR3 DNA sequence: TGTGCCAGTAGCTCCGAGACTAGCGAAAACACCGGGGAGCTGTTTTTT. Amino acid sequence: CASSSETSENTGELFF.

Of note for this clonotype: One end of the junction fails to match germline, which may point to a read error. V is TRBV18 and J is TRBJ1-3, with a weak D call TRBD1 (5 bases). CDR1 is KGHSH, CDR2 LQKENI, per germline. This CDR3 contains 11 residues. CDR3: CASSPPPRQIF. The CDR3 bases are TGTGCCAGCTCACCACCCCCGAGACAGATTTTT.

This clonotype was counted only a few times. The J gene is TRBJ2-3, the V gene TRBV27; the D is unclear. V dropped 4 bases and J dropped 1 base, with 6 bases sitting between them. Per the germline V gene, CDR1 is MNHEY and CDR2 is SMNVEV (reference sequence). The CDR3 is 13 residues long. CDR3: CASSSWGTDTQYF. In nucleotides, the CDR3 is TGTGCCAGCAGTTCTTGGGGCACAGATACGCAGTATTTT.

This clonotype has a handful of counts. The gene calls are TRBV7-9 and TRBJ2-7; TRBD2 agrees at 7 bases. Germline CDR1 is SEHNR and CDR2 is FQNEAQ (reference sequence). V shed 8 bases and J 0 bases; nucleotides not matched to a gene: 7. This CDR3 has 14 amino acids. Here the CDR3 reads CASGSGISSYEQYF. The CDR3 coding sequence is TGTGCCAGCGGCAGCGGGATAAGCTCCTACGAGCAGTACTTC.

In regard to this clonotype: A junction boundary mismatches the germline segment, possibly from a read error. V is TRBV15 and J is TRBJ2-2, with 9 bases that match TRBD2. The CDR3 covers 17 residues. The germline gives CDR1 LNHNV, CDR2 YYDKDF (reference sequence). CDR3 region: CAAHWREGLMNAGELFF. Written as DNA, the CDR3 is TGTGCCGCCCATTGGCGGGAGGGCCTCATGAACGCCGGGGAGCTGTTTTTT.

Comment on this clonotype: A much more abundant neighbour one base away suggests this may be a read error. The chain joins TRBV20-1 to TRBJ1-1, with a possible D match to TRBD1 (5 bases). The germline gives CDR1 DFQATT, CDR2 SNEGSKA (reference sequence). This CDR3 is 13 amino acids long. The CDR3 bases are TGCAGCTCCGCGGGGCCAATGAACCCTGAAGCTTTCTTT. It translates to CSSAGPMNPEAFF.

This clonotype was seen a handful of times. V gene TRBV3-1 combines with J gene TRBJ2-3; D not resolved. The CDR3 runs to 13 residues. The V and J ends lost 3 bases and 4 bases respectively, with 8 bases between them. The germline gives CDR1 LGHDT, CDR2 YNNKEL (reference sequence). CDR3 region: CASSHLESDTQYF. The CDR3 coding sequence is TGTGCCAGCAGCCACCTAGAGTCAGATACGCAGTATTTT.

This sequence joins TRBV12-3 or TRBV12-4 and TRBJ2-1; D not certain. The ends were cut back, 2 bases at V and 3 bases at J, with 14 bases in the middle. This CDR3 comprises 16 residues. CDR3 amino acids: CASSLLHGDHYNEQFF. The CDR3 DNA sequence: TGTGCCAGCAGTTTATTACACGGTGACCACTACAATGAGCAGTTCTTC.

This clonotype was counted ten times or more. The chain has TRBV10-2 and TRBJ2-1; D is uncertain. Germline CDR1 and CDR2: WSHSY and SAAADI. The CDR3 sequence is 16 residues long. V gave up 8 bases and J gave up 4 bases, with 21 bases separating them. CDR3 residues: CASFQGFHTVYNEQFF. The CDR3 region has the DNA TGCGCCAGCTTTCAAGGGTTCCACACGGTTTACAATGAGCAGTTCTTC.

This clonotype was seen many times. The J gene is TRBJ2-3, the V gene TRBV7-2, with D possibly being TRBD2 (7 bases). The CDR3 length is 12 residues. The V and J ends lost 4 bases and 14 bases respectively, with 16 bases between them. The germline gives CDR1 SGHTA, CDR2 FQGNSA. CDR3 region: CASSSYGGRAYF. The CDR3 nucleotides read TGTGCCAGCAGCTCATACGGGGGGCGCGCGTATTTT.

This clonotype was seen ten or more times. CDR3 bases: TGTGCCAGCACCCAATTGGGTGACACTGAAGCTTTCTTT. It yields the protein CASTQLGDTEAFF. The rearrangement uses TRBV5-6 and TRBJ1-1, with D unclear. The germline CDR1 and CDR2 sequences are SGHDT and YYEEEE. Trimming took 6 bases from V and 3 from J, leaving 12 bases between them. The length of the CDR3 is 13 residues.